The 4 T cell receptor beta chains below all came from one sample that was sequenced in a study of shared clonotypes between healthy human individuals. TCRdb's table, derived via immunoSEQ multiplex PCR, lists solely in-frame clones and lacks some. There are approximately 2,300,000 clones in the sample; 92% occur only once, and approximately 0.4% lies in the top ten. What was sequenced was naive CD4+ T cells from PBMCs. Subset noted: CD45RA+ positively selected. These TCRs come from a man younger than 35 in good health. Some clones in this sample may be carry-over from other donors' samples.

The CDR3 DNA reads as TGTGCCAGCAGTTTATCAGGGGCTGTGATAGGAAACACCATATATTTT. Translating it yields CASSLSGAVIGNTIYF. This chain links TRBV28 with TRBJ1-3; D perhaps matches TRBD1 (6 bases). Germline assignment: CDR1 MDHEN and CDR2 SYDVKM. The CDR3 runs to 16 residues. V dropped 1 base and J dropped 4 bases, with 14 bases sitting between them.

This sequence joins TRBV4-3 and TRBJ1-2, with TRBD1 matching 7 bases. After removal of 1 base from V and 5 bases from J, the junction contained 7 bases not matched to a gene. Germline lookup yields CDR1 LGHNA and CDR2 YSLEER. This CDR3 has 15 amino acids. CDR3 sequence: CASSQVTGAGYGYTF. CDR3 sequence (DNA): TGCGCCAGCAGCCAAGTTACAGGGGCGGGATATGGCTACACCTTC.

CDR3 nucleotides: TGTGCCAGCACCCCGGACAGGGTTGCTGGAAACACCATATATTTT. It specifies CASTPDRVAGNTIYF. The chain uses TRBV2 and TRBJ1-3; 8 bases line up with TRBD1. The CDR3 covers 15 residues. The ends lost 7 bases at V and 2 bases at J; junction bases unmatched: 7. Germline V gene data show CDR1 as SNHLY and CDR2 as FYNNEI.

The chain carries TRBV18 and TRBJ2-7; the D call may be TRBD1 or TRBD2 (5 bases each). Germline V gene data show CDR1 as KGHSH and CDR2 as LQKENI. V lost 4 bases and J lost 2, with 15 bases in between. The CDR3 contains 15 residues. In nucleotides, the CDR3 is TGTGCCAGCTCACGTACGGGGCAGGATACCTACGAGCAGTACTTC. It yields the protein CASSRTGQDTYEQYF. Together with reference TRBV18 and TRBJ2-7, the CDR3 gives the full variable domain: NAGVMQNPRHLVRRRGQEARLRCSPMKGHSHVYWYRQLPEEGLKFMVYLQKENIIDESGMPKERFSAEFPKEGPSILRIQQVVRGDSAAYFCASSRTGQDTYEQYFGPGTRLTVT.